This T cell receptor (beta chain) was recorded in a study of cytotoxic CD8 clonotypes in ibrutinib-treated CLL. Here immunoSEQ multiplex PCR was the method, and the copy in TCRdb shows in-frame clones only, minus some. The sample holds about 270,000 clones; 76% are singletons and the top ten take about 6%. General observations from the study: Clonality went up at the time of ibrutinib response, stayed stable in sustained remission, and later dropped back toward its baseline level at progression.

With respect to this clone: Its antigen remains unknown.

The clonotype comes from a human donor with chronic lymphocytic leukemia. The sample consisted of PBMCs, taken at disease progression, from a patient treated with ibrutinib.

The CDR3 loop reads CASSPRDRVWEVLGYTF. The CDR3 bases are TGTGCCAGCAGCCCTCGGGACAGGGTTTGGGAAGTATTGGGCTACACCTTC. This sequence joins TRBV9 and TRBJ1-2; 9 positions match TRBD1. Trimming at V came to 4 bases and at J to 8 bases, leaving 18 bases not matched to a gene. The CDR3 extends over 17 amino acids. The V gene's germline CDR1 is SGDLS and CDR2 YYNGEE.